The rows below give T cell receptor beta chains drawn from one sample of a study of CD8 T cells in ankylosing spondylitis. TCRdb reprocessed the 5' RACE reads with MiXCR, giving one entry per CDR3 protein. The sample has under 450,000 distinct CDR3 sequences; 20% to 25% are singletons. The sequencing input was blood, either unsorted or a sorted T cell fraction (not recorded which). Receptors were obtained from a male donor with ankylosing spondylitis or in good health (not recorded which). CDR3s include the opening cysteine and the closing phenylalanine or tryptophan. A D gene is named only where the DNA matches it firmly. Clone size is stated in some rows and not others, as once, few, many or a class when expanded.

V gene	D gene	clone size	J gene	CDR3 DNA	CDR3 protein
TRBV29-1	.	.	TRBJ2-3	TGCAGCGTTCATCCGGGGGCCACAGATACGCAGTATTTT	CSVHPGATDTQYF
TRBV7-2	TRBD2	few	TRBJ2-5	TGTGCCAGCAGCTTAGCTAGCGGGGGGACCCAGTACTTC	CASSLASGGTQYF
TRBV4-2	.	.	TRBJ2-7	TGTGCCAGCAGCCAAGATCCCGGGGGAAGGTACGAGCAGTACTTC	CASSQDPGGRYEQYF
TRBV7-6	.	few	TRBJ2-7	TGTGCCAGCAGCCCAGAGGGGACCCCCTTCTACGAGCAGTACTTC	CASSPEGTPFYEQYF
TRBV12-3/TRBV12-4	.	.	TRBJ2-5	TGTGCCAGTGCCGGGGTGGGCCCCGAGACCCAGTACTTC	CASAGVGPETQYF
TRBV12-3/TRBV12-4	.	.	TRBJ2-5	TGTGCCAGCAGTTTAGCGGGACAGCGGGGGACCCAGTACTTC	CASSLAGQRGTQYF
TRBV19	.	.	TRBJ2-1	TGTGCCAGTAGTATAAACACAATTTTAGCAATGAGTGAGCAGTTCTTC	CASSINTILAMSEQFF
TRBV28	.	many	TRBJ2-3	TGTGCCAGCAGTTTCGCGGGGTCAGATACGCAGTATTTT	CASSFAGSDTQYF
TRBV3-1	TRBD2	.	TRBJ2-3	TGTGCCAGCAAAACCGGGACTAGCAAAGATACGCAGTATTTT	CASKTGTSKDTQYF
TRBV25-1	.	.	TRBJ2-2	TGTGCCAGCAGTGAATATCGGGGTTACGACACCGGGGAGCTGTTTTTT	CASSEYRGYDTGELFF
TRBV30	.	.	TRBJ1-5	TGTGCCTGGAGCGTAGACGCTGACGCCGGCCAGCCCCAGCATTTT	CAWSVDADAGQPQHF
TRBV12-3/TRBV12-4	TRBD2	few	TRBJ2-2	TGTGCCAGCAGGGGACTAGCGACCACCGGGGAGCTGTTTTTT	CASRGLATTGELFF
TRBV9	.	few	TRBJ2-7	TGTGCCAGCAGCCTGGGAAGCTTTGGCGAGCAGTACTTC	CASSLGSFGEQYF
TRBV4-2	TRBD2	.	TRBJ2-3	TGTGCCAGCAGCCCCGGACCTAGCGGGGGCAGGGCAGATACGCAGTATTTT	CASSPGPSGGRADTQYF
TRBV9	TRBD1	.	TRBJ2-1	TGTGCCAGCAGCGTAGGACAGGGTGGTGAGCAGTTCTTC	CASSVGQGGEQFF
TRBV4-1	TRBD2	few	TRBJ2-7	TGCGCCAGCAGCCACACTAGCGGGACCTCCTACGAGCAGTACTTC	CASSHTSGTSYEQYF